The 8 T cell receptor beta chains below were found in one sample sequenced in a study of esophageal squamous cell carcinoma under preoperative chemotherapy. TCRdb re-called the PCR reads with MiXCR, one entry per CDR3 protein. Of 25,000 to 35,000 distinct CDR3 sequences listed, roughly 50% are singletons. Regarding time point: before preoperative PTX-NDP chemotherapy. Collection of the sample occurred from a patient given preoperative chemotherapy. These receptors originate from a human donor with esophageal squamous cell carcinoma. The donor label of this sample is uncertain.

Of note for this clonotype: A junction end diverges from the germline sequence, so it may reflect a read error. The CDR3 coding sequence is TGTGCCTCTACAGGGGTCCAAGAGGCCCTGTCTTTC. Its protein is CASTGVQEALSF. The chain joins TRBV10-3 to TRBJ2-5; 7 bases align to TRBD1. Germline CDR1 ENHRY, CDR2 SYGVKD. This CDR3 is built from 12 residues.

The chain has TRBV7-8 and TRBJ2-1, with 8 bases lining up with TRBD1. TRBJ2-7 matches the DNA end more closely, so the J call is doubtful. Germline V lookup: CDR1 SGHVS, CDR2 FQNEAQ. CDR3 size: 13 residues. This CDR3 is CASSTDRDGEQYF. CDR3 coding DNA: TGTGCCAGCAGCACGGACAGGGATGGTGAGCAGTACTTC.

The rearrangement links TRBV6-1 to TRBJ2-5, with 8 positions matching TRBD1. V gave up 2 bases and J gave up 11 bases; unmatched junction bases: 10. The CDR3 runs to 14 residues. Germline-derived CDR1 and CDR2 are MNHNS and SASEGT. This CDR3 is CASSERTGWGEQYF. DNA for the CDR3: TGTGCCAGCAGTGAAAGGACAGGGTGGGGGGAGCAGTACTTC.

This clonotype was recorded at least ten times. The genes are TRBV7-8 and TRBJ2-5; 7 positions agree with TRBD2. The end of the DNA aligns better with TRBJ2-7, so the J call may be wrong. The CDR3 covers 17 residues. Per germline, CDR1 SGHVS and CDR2 FQNEAQ. CDR3 sequence: CASSPWAGEVSIYEQYF. The CDR3 region has the DNA TGTGCCAGCAGCCCCTGGGCGGGAGAGGTTTCTATTTACGAGCAGTACTTC.

By sample share, this clonotype is medium-sized (0.01 to 0.1%). The chain is built from TRBV7-3 and TRBJ2-7; D gene uncertain. Germline CDR1 and CDR2: SGHTA and FQGTGA. Between the trimmed V and J ends, which lost 2 bases and 2 bases, there was a span of 10 bases. CDR3 length equals 14 residues. The CDR3 protein is CASSLAGGPYEQYF. DNA for the CDR3: TGTGCCAGCAGCTTAGCAGGTGGCCCCTACGAGCAGTACTTC.

This sequence joins TRBV19 and TRBJ2-1; D is unresolved. V was trimmed by 1 base and J by 10 bases, leaving 14 bases between them. Germline V gives CDR1 LNHDA, CDR2 SQIVND (reference sequence). The CDR3 totals 14 residues. The CDR3 protein is CASSIVGRISEQFF. The CDR3 DNA reads TGTGCCAGTAGTATAGTTGGGCGGATCAGCGAGCAGTTCTTC.

This clonotype came up many times. J is TRBJ2-7 and V is TRBV7-2; 8 bases are a match to TRBD2. The CDR3 is 15 amino acids. The germline gives CDR1 SGHTA, CDR2 FQGNSA. With V trimmed by 5 bases and J by 2 bases, 8 bases remained unmatched. CDR3 DNA: TGTGCCAGCAGCGGAACAACTAGCGGAACCTACGAGCAGTACTTC. Protein product: CASSGTTSGTYEQYF. The full variable domain, its missing parts supplied by reference TRBV7-2 and TRBJ2-7, is GAGVSQSPSNKVTEKGKDVELRCDPISGHTALYWYRQSLGQGLEFLIYFQGNSAPDKSGLPSDRFSAERTGGSVSTLTIQRTQQEDSAVYLCASSGTTSGTYEQYFGPGTRLTVT.

This clonotype rates as medium-sized. This chain uses TRBV7-2 with TRBJ2-1; TRBD2 agrees at 7 bases. This CDR3 is built from 16 residues. Losses at the gene ends were 2 bases for V and 0 bases for J; bases not matched to a gene: 4. CDR1 SGHTA and CDR2 FQGNSA come from the germline V gene. Written as DNA, the CDR3 is TGTGCCAGCAGCTTAAGCGGGGCTAGCTCCTACAATGAGCAGTTCTTC. Its translation: CASSLSGASSYNEQFF.